This T cell receptor beta chain is from a study of cytomegalovirus exposure and HLA in healthy donors. Study-level findings and limits: A classifier reportedly called cytomegalovirus status with high sensitivity and specificity. The tendency of first-cohort TCR clusters to co-occur in the 90 to 150 validation repertoires was the finding of a later analysis.

Here immunoSEQ multiplex PCR was the method, and the copy in TCRdb shows in-frame clones only, minus some. This sample has approximately 170,000 clones, with 84% found just once. Trimming pared 3 bases from V and 2 bases from J, leaving 17 bases between. This CDR3 is built from 16 residues. Germline assignment: CDR1 SNHLY and CDR2 FYNNEI. Comment on this clone: Its specificity is not known.

The approximately 120-subject validation cohort, separate from the approximately 660-subject first cohort, included the donors. This chain connects TRBV2 to TRBJ2-7; tentative D call: TRBD2 (5 bases). The TCR was taken from a young man in good health and CMV-seropositive. Sequenced: PBMCs. The CDR3 sequence is CASSEEVLAVPYEQYF. CDR3 sequence (DNA): TGTGCCAGCAGTGAGGAGGTTCTGGCCGTCCCCTACGAGCAGTACTTC.